This T cell receptor (beta chain) appears in the sequencing data of a study of blood T cell repertoires in COVID-19. Study background: Whether acute or convalescent, the COVID-19 samples came from the United States, Italy and Spain.

TCRdb's copy holds only in-frame clones and misses some; the assay was immunoSEQ multiplex PCR. Among hundreds of thousands of clones listed, about 86% were seen once. The Seattle patients joined while their infection was active and were tracked longitudinally afterward. The CDR3 consists of 13 residues. Germline CDR1 is MNHNY and CDR2 is SVGAGI (reference sequence). Trimming removed 8 bases from V and 14 bases from J, with 19 bases in between. This chain links TRBV6-6 with TRBJ1-6; D unclear. The TCR sequence derives from a woman aged 60-75 years with COVID-19, enrolled during active disease. The specimen was peripheral blood. The CDR3 DNA reads as TGTGCCAGCCTGGGGAGCGGTAATTCGGCCCTCCACTTT. This encodes CASLGSGNSALHF.